This TCR beta chain came from a study of T cell repertoires in cytomegalovirus infection. Study-level background: Both a matching HLA type and CMV infection were indicated by public TCR beta signatures.

V shed 4 bases and J shed 4 bases, with 21 bases lying between them. The germline CDR1 and CDR2 sequences are SGDLS and YYNGEE. CDR3 length: 17 amino acids. TCRdb reprocessed the reads with MiXCR, giving one entry per CDR3 protein. The sample gives 560,000 or so distinct CDR3 sequences, 15% to 20% of which show up once; 20% to 30% is in the top ten. Worth noting for this clonotype: Its specificity is unknown.

Whole-study results and caveats: Ex vivo, HLA-C-restricted CMV-specific TCR beta clonotypes prevailed over the rest of the response. Public TCR beta family frequency separated CMV-and-HLA carriers, including in an independent cohort.

The rearrangement joins TRBV9 to TRBJ2-4; tentatively, D is TRBD2 (6 bases). Source material: CD8+ T cells from PBMCs. The clonotype comes from a human donor in good health (CMV status not recorded). Some clones in this sample may be carry-over from other donors' samples. The CDR3 coding sequence is TGTGCCAGCAGCCCGAGTTCGGGGGTAGGGGCGAAAAACATTCAGTACTTC. Translated, it gives CASSPSSGVGAKNIQYF.